This entry lists 14 T cell receptor beta chains sequenced from one sample in a study of cytomegalovirus exposure and HLA in healthy donors. Amplification used 60 Vbeta primers and 13 Jbeta primers. Some clones are missing from TCRdb's copy, which holds only in-frame ones; the method was immunoSEQ multiplex PCR. Of fewer than 110,000 clones in the sample, about 74% were seen once. Sequenced: PBMCs. The receptors shown here come from a woman aged 40-49 years in good health and CMV-seropositive.

The chain carries TRBV5-4 and TRBJ2-7; 7 bases are a match to TRBD1. The germline V gene has CDR1 SGHNT and CDR2 YYREEE (reference sequence). Germline trimming cut 4 bases from V and 6 bases from J; bases unmatched to any gene: 7. This CDR3 is 13 amino acids long. CDR3 coding DNA: TGTGCCAGCAGCCCTGGACAGGACCGCGAGCAGTACTTC. Protein product: CASSPGQDREQYF.

The V gene is TRBV7-9, the J gene TRBJ1-6; 9 positions agree with TRBD1. The V gene end was trimmed by 5 bases and the J gene end by 9 bases; junction bases not matched to a gene: 11. Germline values: CDR1 SEHNR, CDR2 FQNEAQ (reference sequence). The CDR3 has 16 amino acids. CDR3 sequence reads: CASSTERQGEGSPLHF. The CDR3 region has the DNA TGTGCCAGCAGCACCGAACGACAGGGGGAGGGTTCACCCCTCCACTTT.

The chain combines TRBV5-1 with TRBJ1-2; 7 nucleotides agree with TRBD1. The CDR3 totals 15 residues. Losses at the gene ends were 2 bases for V and 5 bases for J; bases not matched to a gene: 9. CDR1 is SGHRS, CDR2 YFSETQ, per germline. CDR3: CASSLPSGQPYGYTF. DNA for the CDR3: TGCGCCAGCAGCTTACCTTCGGGACAGCCTTATGGCTACACCTTC. The full variable domain, completed using reference TRBV5-1 and TRBJ1-2, is KAGVTQTPRYLIKTRGQQVTLSCSPISGHRSVSWYQQTPGQGLQFLFEYFSETQRNKGNFPGRFSGRQFSNSRSEMNVSTLELGDSALYLCASSLPSGQPYGYTFGSGTRLTVV.

This clone was found a few times. The gene calls are TRBV18 and TRBJ1-5; 7 bases map to TRBD1. The V gene end was trimmed by 3 bases and the J gene end by 9 bases; junction bases not matched to a gene: 11. CDR1 KGHSH and CDR2 LQKENI come from the germline V gene. CDR3 length: 15 residues. CDR3 loop: CASSPPGQSYWPQHF. As DNA, the CDR3 is TGTGCCAGCTCACCCCCGGGACAGAGCTATTGGCCCCAGCATTTT.

The chain employs TRBV7-2 and TRBJ2-5, with D possibly matching TRBD1 (6 bases). CDR3 length: 16 amino acids. With 5 bases removed from V and 5 bases from J, the gap between germline ends came to 21 bases. Germline CDR1 and CDR2: SGHTA and FQGNSA. DNA for the CDR3: TGTGCCAGCAGCCCTCCTAGGGGGTCTAATAGGGAGACCCAGTACTTC. Protein: CASSPPRGSNRETQYF.

The rearrangement uses TRBV27 and TRBJ1-2, with TRBD1 matching 10 bases. Trimming cost V 6 bases and J 1 base; bases outside gene matches: 5. Germline V gene lookup returns CDR1 MNHEY and CDR2 SMNVEV (reference sequence). This CDR3 contains 15 residues. The DNA of the CDR3 is TGTGCCAGCAGACCCGGACAGGGGGTTAACTATGGCTACACCTTC. Its translation is CASRPGQGVNYGYTF.

This clone showed up just a few times. The chain joins TRBV4-3 to TRBJ1-5, with 8 bases fitting TRBD1. Per germline, CDR1 LGHNA and CDR2 YSLEER. The CDR3 totals 17 residues. J was trimmed by 5 bases and V by 0 bases; bases with no gene match: 9. CDR3 DNA: TGCGCCAGCAGCCAAGATGTTAGCCAGGGGGCCTATCAGCCCCAGCATTTT. It is translated as CASSQDVSQGAYQPQHF.

V and J are TRBV7-9 and TRBJ2-4, with 8 bases fitting TRBD2. The CDR3 totals 13 residues. Losses at the gene ends were 5 bases for V and 8 bases for J; bases not matched to a gene: 5. Per the germline V gene, CDR1 is SEHNR and CDR2 is FQNEAQ (reference sequence). CDR3 in amino acids: CASSPGGGDIQYF. CDR3 coding DNA: TGTGCCAGCAGCCCCGGGGGGGGCGACATTCAGTACTTC.

In its sample, this clone was seen a few times. The chain carries TRBV15 and TRBJ2-6; possibly TRBD2 for D (5 bases). Germline V gene sequence: CDR1 LNHNV, CDR2 YYDKDF (reference sequence). The CDR3 is made up of 14 amino acids. V was trimmed by 3 bases and J by 3 bases, leaving 6 bases between them. The CDR3 loop is CATSSGVGANVLTF. The CDR3 nucleotides read TGTGCCACCAGCAGCGGGGTTGGGGCCAACGTCCTGACTTTC. The full variable domain, in which reference TRBV15 and TRBJ2-6 provide the parts outside the CDR3, is DAMVIQNPRYQVTQFGKPVTLSCSQTLNHNVMYWYQQKSSQAPKLLFHYYDKDFNNEADTPDNFQSRRPNTSFCFLDIRSPGLGDTAMYLCATSSGVGANVLTFGAGSRLTVL.

This chain connects TRBV5-1 to TRBJ1-6; 11 bases agree with TRBD1. Germline lookup yields CDR1 SGHRS and CDR2 YFSETQ. The CDR3 covers 17 residues. With V trimmed by 4 bases and J by 8 bases, 11 bases remained unmatched. The CDR3 DNA reads as TGCGCCAGCAGCCCGGGACAGGGGGGATTTTTGGATTCACCCCTCCACTTT. It yields the protein CASSPGQGGFLDSPLHF.

V is TRBV5-6 and J is TRBJ2-7; the D is unclear. The V end was cut by 2 bases, the J end by 0 bases, with 9 bases between. The CDR3 consists of 14 residues. In germline, CDR1 is SGHDT, CDR2 YYEEEE. CDR3 loop: CASSLKPSSYEQYF. In nucleotides, the CDR3 is TGTGCCAGCAGCTTAAAACCTAGCTCCTACGAGCAGTACTTC.

The chain employs TRBV5-1 and TRBJ1-4, with D perhaps TRBD1 (5 bases). Germline V CDR1 and CDR2: SGHRS, YFSETQ. The CDR3 totals 17 residues. Trimming pared 1 base from V and 7 bases from J, leaving 20 bases between. CDR3 bases: TGCGCCAGCAGCTTGATGTCCCAGGGAGGACTGAGTGAAAAACTGTTTTTT. Protein sequence: CASSLMSQGGLSEKLFF.

This clone has only a few counts. This sequence joins TRBV4-2 and TRBJ1-1; unclear D gene. This CDR3 is 13 amino acids long. V lost 4 bases to trimming and J lost 5 bases, with 11 bases between them. Germline CDR1 reads LGHNA; CDR2 reads YNFKEQ. Here the CDR3 DNA reads TGTGCCAGCAGCCGGGCACGGGGTACTGAAGCTTTCTTT. This encodes CASSRARGTEAFF.

The J gene is TRBJ2-6, the V gene TRBV6-5; D gene ambiguous. Trimming pared 1 base from V and 4 bases from J, leaving 11 bases between. The CDR3 runs 16 residues. Per the germline V gene, CDR1 is MNHEY and CDR2 is SVGAGI. The CDR3: CASSYLGPRGANVLTF. As DNA, the CDR3 is TGTGCCAGCAGTTACTTGGGTCCTAGGGGGGCCAACGTCCTGACTTTC.